The 28 T cell receptor beta chains listed next were all sequenced from one sample in a study of blood T cell repertoires in COVID-19. TCRdb keeps only in-frame clones here, not all; method: immunoSEQ multiplex PCR. The repertoire consists of about 180,000 clones, with under 85% occurring once and the leading ten covering over 6%. Sequencing was performed on peripheral blood. Receptors originate from a woman in her 70s with COVID-19, enrolled during active disease.

V gene TRBV28 combines with J gene TRBJ1-4; D perhaps matches TRBD1 (6 bases). Germline CDR1 and CDR2: MDHEN and SYDVKM. V dropped 6 bases and J dropped 4 bases, with 18 bases sitting between them. The CDR3 runs to 16 residues. Here the CDR3 DNA reads TGTGCCAGCAGGGCCGGGCGGGGGGCCGGTAATGAAAAACTGTTTTTT. This codes for CASRAGRGAGNEKLFF.

The chain joins TRBV2 to TRBJ2-5; TRBD2 matches at 7 bases. Germline V gives CDR1 SNHLY, CDR2 FYNNEI. The CDR3 runs 13 residues. Trimming removed 7 bases from V and 4 bases from J; junction bases left unmatched: 6. The CDR3 loop is CASNRASGETQYF. The DNA of the CDR3 is TGTGCCAGCAATCGCGCTAGCGGAGAGACCCAGTACTTC. The full variable domain, its missing parts supplied by reference TRBV2 and TRBJ2-5, is EPEVTQTPSHQVTQMGQEVILRCVPISNHLYFYWYRQILGQKVEFLVSFYNNEISEKSEIFDDQFSVERPDGSNFTLKIRSTKLEDSAMYFCASNRASGETQYFGPGTRLLVL.

The chain uses TRBV5-1 and TRBJ2-7; D perhaps matches TRBD1 (5 bases). The CDR3 runs to 15 residues. The ends were cut back, 1 base at V and 0 bases at J, with 11 bases in the middle. Germline V CDR1 and CDR2: SGHRS, YFSETQ. CDR3 sequence (DNA): TGCGCCAGCAGCTTGATGGCCCAGGGCTCCTACGAGCAGTACTTC. Its protein is CASSLMAQGSYEQYF.

V usage is TRBV19 and J usage is TRBJ2-5; 9 nucleotides line up with TRBD1. There are 12 residues in the CDR3. The germline gives CDR1 LNHDA, CDR2 SQIVND (reference sequence). J lost 10 bases, V lost 7 bases, and 7 bases had no gene match. This chain's CDR3 is CASTLTGGCQYF. CDR3 sequence (DNA): TGTGCCAGTACCTTGACAGGGGGTTGCCAGTACTTC. The full variable domain, rest sourced from reference TRBV19 and TRBJ2-5, is DGGITQSPKYLFRKEGQNVTLSCEQNLNHDAMYWYRQDPGQGLRLIYYSQIVNDFQKGDIAEGYSVSREKKESFPLTVTSAQKNPTAFYLCASTLTGGCQYFGPGTRLLVL.

The chain uses TRBV9 and TRBJ2-1; TRBD1 matches 9 bases. The CDR3 has 14 residues. V was pared by 0 bases and J by 9 bases, with 4 bases of the junction left unmatched. The germline V gene has CDR1 SGDLS and CDR2 YYNGEE. CDR3 region: CASSVGGQGFEQFF. CDR3 bases: TGTGCCAGCAGCGTAGGAGGACAGGGGTTTGAGCAGTTCTTC.

This sequence joins TRBV11-1 and TRBJ2-1, with 7 bases identical to TRBD1. CDR1 and CDR2 from the germline V gene are SGHAT and FQDESV (reference sequence). CDR3 length equals 15 residues. V shed 2 bases and J 8 bases; nucleotides not matched to a gene: 9. The CDR3 DNA is TGTGCCAGCAGCTTACGCCCAGGGGGTAGTTATGAGCAGTTCTTC. Its protein product is CASSLRPGGSYEQFF.

The chain has TRBV10-3 and TRBJ2-1; D unclear. The CDR3 sequence is 13 residues long. Germline lookup yields CDR1 ENHRY and CDR2 SYGVKD. V lost 7 bases and J lost 4, with 11 bases in between. In DNA form, the CDR3 reads TGTGCCATCACGGAGCAGCAGTACAATGAGCAGTTCTTC. This translates into CAITEQQYNEQFF.

As regards this clone: The missing conserved phenylalanine or tryptophan at the end of this CDR3 makes a read error likely. The chain is built from TRBV3-1 (or the pseudogene TRBV3-2) and TRBJ1-1, with D possibly TRBD1 on 6 matching bases. CDR1 and CDR2 (germline): LGHDT, YNNKEL (reference sequence). The V gene lost 4 bases and the J gene lost 1 base, with 13 bases spanning the gap. The CDR3 covers 15 residues. This CDR3 reads CASSLAGTKNTEAFL. Written as DNA, the CDR3 is TGTGCCAGCAGCCTAGCCGGGACAAAGAACACTGAAGCTTTCCTT.

This clone showed up just once. V and J are TRBV19 and TRBJ2-1; 8 bases match TRBD2. Germline trimming cut 5 bases from V and 6 bases from J; bases unmatched to any gene: 9. The CDR3 consists of 15 residues. Per germline, CDR1 LNHDA and CDR2 SQIVND (reference sequence). The CDR3 spells CASSLRREVLNEQFF. The CDR3 coding sequence is TGTGCCAGTAGTTTACGGCGGGAGGTACTCAATGAGCAGTTCTTC.

V gene TRBV3-1 (or the pseudogene TRBV3-2) combines with J gene TRBJ2-7, with TRBD2 identical over 14 bases. The CDR3 length is 20 residues. V lost 4 bases to trimming and J lost 0 bases; unmatched junction nucleotides: 14. CDR1 and CDR2 from the germline V gene are LGHDT and YNNKEL (reference sequence). In nucleotides, the CDR3 is TGTGCCAGCAGCCCCAACTGGGGACTAGCGGGAGCGTACCCCTCCTACGAGCAGTACTTC. This gives the protein CASSPNWGLAGAYPSYEQYF.

The chain recombines TRBV2 with TRBJ1-1, with D unclear. The CDR3 sequence is 13 residues long. V was shortened by 7 bases and J by 1 base, with 10 bases between the two germline ends. In germline, CDR1 is SNHLY, CDR2 FYNNEI. As DNA, the CDR3 is TGTGCCAGCATATCTGGGCGGAACACTGAAGCTTTCTTT. Amino acid sequence: CASISGRNTEAFF.

The rearrangement joins TRBV2 to TRBJ1-1; TRBD1 matches at 7 bases. The CDR3 has 14 residues. The ends lost 6 bases at V and 3 bases at J; junction bases unmatched: 7. Germline V CDR1 and CDR2: SNHLY, FYNNEI. The CDR3 protein is CASSLTQGDTEAFF. CDR3 sequence (DNA): TGTGCCAGCAGCTTAACCCAGGGGGACACTGAAGCTTTCTTT.

This clone was counted once. The chain joins TRBV18 to TRBJ2-7; 7 bases map to TRBD1. The CDR3 is made up of 15 amino acids. CDR1 KGHSH and CDR2 LQKENI come from the germline V gene. V lost 3 bases to trimming and J lost 3 bases; unmatched junction nucleotides: 8. In nucleotides, the CDR3 is TGTGCCAGCTCACCGGACAGGAGAAAGAGCTACGAGCAGTACTTC. Encoded protein: CASSPDRRKSYEQYF.

This clone was recorded only once. The CDR3 sequence is CASSLRTSSTDTQYF. CDR3 coding DNA: TGCGCCAGCAGCTTGCGAACGAGTAGCACAGATACGCAGTATTTT. The chain combines TRBV5-1 with TRBJ2-3; D unresolved. The CDR3 is 15 residues long. In germline, CDR1 is SGHRS, CDR2 YFSETQ. The V end was cut by 1 base, the J end by 0 bases, with 9 bases between.

The chain combines TRBV18 with TRBJ2-3; 9 bases are a match to TRBD2. This CDR3 has 15 residues. The V gene end was trimmed by 2 bases and the J gene end by 8 bases; junction bases not matched to a gene: 8. Germline assignment: CDR1 KGHSH and CDR2 LQKENI. CDR3 sequence (DNA): TGTGCCAGCTCACCATCTAGCGGGAACCTGGGTACGCAGTATTTT. Residues: CASSPSSGNLGTQYF.

Notes on this clone: This may come from a read error, since a much larger clone is one base off. CDR3 sequence: CASSLNRVYEQYF. CDR3 coding DNA: TGTGCCAGCAGCTTGAACAGGGTCTACGAGCAGTACTTC. This chain joins TRBV12-3 or TRBV12-4 and TRBJ2-7; D possibly corresponds to TRBD1 (6 bases). V lost 6 bases and J 3 bases, leaving 12 bases between the germline ends. The CDR3 sequence is 13 residues long.

This chain links TRBV5-8 with TRBJ1-5; weak D call: TRBD1 (6 bases). The CDR3 extends over 16 amino acids. Germline loops: CDR1 SGHTS, CDR2 YDEGEE. With 2 bases removed from V and 2 bases from J, the gap between germline ends came to 14 bases. The CDR3 nucleotides read TGTGCCAGCAGCTTAGCAAGGGACATTGGCAATCAGCCCCAGCATTTT. This gives the protein CASSLARDIGNQPQHF.

The chain links TRBV11-2 to TRBJ2-7; the match to TRBD2 covers 7 bases. This CDR3 region has 16 residues. CDR1 SGHAT and CDR2 FQNNGV come from the germline V gene. Trimming removed 1 base from V and 4 bases from J; junction bases left unmatched: 10. The CDR3 spells CASSLGGTGRGYEQYF. The DNA for the CDR3 is TGTGCCAGCAGCTTAGGGGGTACCGGGCGGGGGTACGAGCAGTACTTC.

This clone was seen a few times. The chain combines TRBV27 with TRBJ1-6; maybe TRBD1 (5 bases). Germline values: CDR1 MNHEY, CDR2 SMNVEV (reference sequence). The CDR3 has 17 amino acids. The V end was cut by 4 bases, the J end by 5 bases, with 18 bases between. The CDR3 loop is CASSSLLRGMNNSPLHF. CDR3 nucleotides: TGTGCCAGCAGTTCCCTCTTACGGGGGATGAATAATTCACCCCTCCACTTT.

This clone has just a few counts. The chain is built from TRBV5-1 and TRBJ1-3, with 9 bases fitting TRBD1. CDR1 and CDR2 from the germline V gene are SGHRS and YFSETQ. V was pared by 0 bases and J by 2 bases, with 0 bases of the junction left unmatched. The CDR3 spans 15 residues. CDR3 in DNA: TGCGCCAGCAGCTTGGACAGGGGGCCTGGAAACACCATATATTTT. Amino acid sequence: CASSLDRGPGNTIYF.

This chain links TRBV2 with TRBJ2-1, with 8 bases that match TRBD2. This CDR3 has 17 amino acids. The V segment lost 6 bases and the J segment 7 bases; nucleotides outside the gene matches: 17. Germline V CDR1 and CDR2: SNHLY, FYNNEI. The CDR3 DNA sequence: TGTGCCAGCAGCCATCGACTAGCGACTCTACAGCGAAATGAGCAGTTCTTC. It codes for CASSHRLATLQRNEQFF. The complete variable domain, with remaining parts taken from reference TRBV2 and TRBJ2-1, reads EPEVTQTPSHQVTQMGQEVILRCVPISNHLYFYWYRQILGQKVEFLVSFYNNEISEKSEIFDDQFSVERPDGSNFTLKIRSTKLEDSAMYFCASSHRLATLQRNEQFFGPGTRLTVL.

The chain has TRBV10-3 and TRBJ1-3; the D gene is possibly TRBD1 (5 bases). The germline V gene encodes CDR1 ENHRY and CDR2 SYGVKD. V was clipped by 0 bases and J by 0 bases, with 9 bases between them. The length of the CDR3 is 16 residues. The CDR3 DNA reads as TGTGCCATCAGTGAGTCATGGGGCAACTCTGGAAACACCATATATTTT. Protein sequence: CAISESWGNSGNTIYF.

A remark on this clone: Within the sample, other DNA sequences also encode this same CDR3. This rearrangement joins TRBV28 to TRBJ1-5; 9 positions agree with TRBD1. The CDR3 sequence is 15 residues long. V gave up 7 bases and J gave up 5 bases; unmatched junction bases: 9. Germline values: CDR1 MDHEN, CDR2 SYDVKM. The CDR3 DNA is TGTGCCAGCACTTCCCCGGGACAGGGATATCAGCCCCAGCATTTT. Encoded protein: CASTSPGQGYQPQHF.

The rearrangement uses TRBV24-1 and TRBJ2-2; 8 positions agree with TRBD2. Germline V gives CDR1 KGHDR, CDR2 SFDVKD. With 3 bases clipped from V and 5 bases from J, the junction kept 1 base outside the gene matches. This CDR3 comprises 14 residues. The CDR3 DNA sequence: TGTGCCACCAGTGATCCTAGCGGGACCGGGGAGCTGTTTTTT. It yields the protein CATSDPSGTGELFF.

The chain employs TRBV7-2 and TRBJ2-7; possibly TRBD2 for D (6 bases). This CDR3 has 14 amino acids. Germline V lookup: CDR1 SGHTA, CDR2 FQGNSA. V shed 2 bases and J shed 1 base, with 9 bases lying between them. The CDR3 region is CASSLRDFSYEQYF. The CDR3 DNA is TGTGCCAGCAGCTTAAGGGACTTTTCCTACGAGCAGTACTTC.

V usage is TRBV10-1 and J usage is TRBJ1-1, with 7 bases lining up with TRBD1. V lost 6 bases to trimming and J lost 1 base; unmatched junction nucleotides: 8. This CDR3 comprises 15 residues. Germline V gene data show CDR1 as WNHNN and CDR2 as SYGVQD (reference sequence). The CDR3 DNA follows: TGCGCCAGCAGGGGGTTACAGGGGAAGAACACTGAAGCTTTCTTT. Translation: CASRGLQGKNTEAFF.

The rearrangement uses TRBV6-6 and TRBJ1-3; D gene unclear. V was cut by 0 bases and J by 0 bases, with 9 bases left in between. This CDR3 is built from 16 residues. Germline V lookup: CDR1 MNHNY, CDR2 SVGAGI (reference sequence). CDR3 DNA sequence: TGTGCCAGCAGTTACTCTCAGGTGCTCTCTGGAAACACCATATATTTT. It translates to CASSYSQVLSGNTIYF.

This chain connects TRBV19 to TRBJ2-7; TRBD1 is a possible D gene (5 bases). From germline, CDR1 is LNHDA and CDR2 SQIVND (reference sequence). The CDR3 sequence is 15 residues long. Between the trimmed V and J ends, which lost 3 bases and 0 bases, there was a span of 12 bases. CDR3 nucleotide sequence: TGTGCCAGTAGTATTGGACATCGAAGCTCCTACGAGCAGTACTTC. It is translated as CASSIGHRSSYEQYF.